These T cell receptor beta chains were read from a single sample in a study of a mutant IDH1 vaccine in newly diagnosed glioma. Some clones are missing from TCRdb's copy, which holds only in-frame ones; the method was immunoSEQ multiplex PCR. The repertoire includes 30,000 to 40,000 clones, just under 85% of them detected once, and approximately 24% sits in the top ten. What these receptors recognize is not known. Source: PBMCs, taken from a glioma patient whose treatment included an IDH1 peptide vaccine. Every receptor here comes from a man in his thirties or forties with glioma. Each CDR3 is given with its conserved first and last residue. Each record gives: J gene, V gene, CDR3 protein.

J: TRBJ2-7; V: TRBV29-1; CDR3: CSVKASSYEQYF
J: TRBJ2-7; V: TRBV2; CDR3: CASSRDRVYEQYF
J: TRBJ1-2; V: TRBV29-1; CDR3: CSVEEQDYGYTF
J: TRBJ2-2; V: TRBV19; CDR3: CASKLGTANTGELFF
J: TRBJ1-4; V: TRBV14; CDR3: CASSQWDRGLEKLFF
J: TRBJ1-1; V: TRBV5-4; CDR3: CASQESPSVNTEAFF
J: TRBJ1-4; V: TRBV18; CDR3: CASSKVGESATNEKLFF
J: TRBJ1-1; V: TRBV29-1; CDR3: CSVVGMMNTEAFF
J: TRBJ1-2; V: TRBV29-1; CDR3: CSVGTSGTGRLAFTF
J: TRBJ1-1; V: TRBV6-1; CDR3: CASSERKTGSEAFF
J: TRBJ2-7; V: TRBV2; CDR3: CASSDRYEQYF
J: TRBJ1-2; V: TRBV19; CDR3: CASSSDSRGRIGYTF
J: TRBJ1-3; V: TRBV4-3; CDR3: CASSQGELPPSSGNTIYF
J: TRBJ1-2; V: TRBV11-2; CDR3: CASRPIASYGYTF
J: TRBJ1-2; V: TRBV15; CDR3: CATSRVDPTMGYTF
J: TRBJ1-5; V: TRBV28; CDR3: CASSQQGHLNQPQHF
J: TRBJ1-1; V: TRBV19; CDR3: CASIEGTRNTEAFF
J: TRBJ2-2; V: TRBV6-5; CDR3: CASSRGHRLSQELFF
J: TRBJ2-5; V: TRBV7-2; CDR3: CASSLGSSLQETQYF
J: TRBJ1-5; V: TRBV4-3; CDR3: CASSPGGFSQPQHF
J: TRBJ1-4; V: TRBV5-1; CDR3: CASSRDATNEKLFF
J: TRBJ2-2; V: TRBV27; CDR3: CASSFRDRVYTGELFF
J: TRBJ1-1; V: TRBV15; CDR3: CATSRNRGQGEAFF
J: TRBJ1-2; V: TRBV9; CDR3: CASSVGRRYDGYTF
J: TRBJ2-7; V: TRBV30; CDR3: CAWRATGVSYEQYF